Below, 10 T cell receptor beta chains from the same sample are listed, as sequenced in a study of radiation and T cells in renal cell carcinoma. Time point indicated: blood 2 weeks post-SBRT. Treatment meaning: 15 Gy SBRT to primary tumor, nephrectomy 4 weeks later. This table comes from immunoSEQ multiplex PCR, and its TCRdb copy is limited to in-frame clones, with some not included. The sample has 70,000 to 90,000 clones, 86% seen once; the top ten hold around 21%. Sequenced material: blood, taken from a patient whose treatment included radiotherapy and nephrectomy. Every receptor here comes from a woman aged 45 to 65 with renal cell carcinoma.

J is TRBJ2-1 and V is TRBV7-2, with 7 bases lining up with TRBD2. The V gene end was trimmed by 0 bases and the J gene end by 9 bases; junction bases not matched to a gene: 5. Germline assignment: CDR1 SGHTA and CDR2 FQGNSA. CDR3 length: 14 amino acids. In DNA form, the CDR3 reads TGTGCCAGCAGCTTAGCGCTGGGGGGGGGTGAGCAGTTCTTC. Translating gives CASSLALGGGEQFF.

This clone was detected a few times. The chain combines TRBV7-9 with TRBJ2-1; TRBD1 matches at 9 bases. This CDR3 has 15 amino acids. CDR1 is SEHNR and CDR2 is FQNEAQ in the germline V gene (reference sequence). J gave up 6 bases and V 4 bases, and 7 bases lay outside the gene matches. CDR3 in DNA: TGTGCCAGCAGCTCCCGGACAGGGGTGGTCAATGAGCAGTTCTTC. It yields the protein CASSSRTGVVNEQFF.

The J gene is TRBJ1-1, the V gene TRBV7-2; D may be TRBD1 (5 bases). Trimming stripped 7 bases from V and 4 bases from J, with 16 bases between. Germline CDR1 and CDR2: SGHTA and FQGNSA. This CDR3 has 14 residues. The CDR3 DNA follows: TGTGCCAGCACCAAAGGGACCCAGTTCACTGAAGCTTTCTTT. Its translation is CASTKGTQFTEAFF. The full variable domain, rest sourced from reference TRBV7-2 and TRBJ1-1, is GAGVSQSPSNKVTEKGKDVELRCDPISGHTALYWYRQSLGQGLEFLIYFQGNSAPDKSGLPSDRFSAERTGGSVSTLTIQRTQQEDSAVYLCASTKGTQFTEAFFGQGTRLTVV.

This chain connects TRBV13 to TRBJ2-3; TRBD2 matches at 8 bases. This CDR3 is built from 15 residues. The V segment lost 4 bases and the J segment 4 bases; nucleotides outside the gene matches: 7. Per the germline V gene, CDR1 is PRHDT and CDR2 is FYEKMQ (reference sequence). The CDR3 reads CASSSGGRAADTQYF. CDR3 coding DNA: TGTGCCAGCAGCTCGGGGGGGAGGGCTGCAGATACGCAGTATTTT.

This chain links TRBV2 with TRBJ2-3, with D tentatively TRBD2 (6 bases). CDR1 and CDR2 (germline): SNHLY, FYNNEI. This CDR3 is built from 15 residues. Between the trimmed V and J ends, which lost 6 bases and 0 bases, there was a span of 13 bases. In DNA form, the CDR3 reads TGTGCCAGCAGAGCCTTAGCGGCTAGCACAGATACGCAGTATTTT. Translated: CASRALAASTDTQYF. The whole variable domain, filled in from reference TRBV2 and TRBJ2-3, reads EPEVTQTPSHQVTQMGQEVILRCVPISNHLYFYWYRQILGQKVEFLVSFYNNEISEKSEIFDDQFSVERPDGSNFTLKIRSTKLEDSAMYFCASRALAASTDTQYFGPGTRLTVL.

The chain recombines TRBV5-1 with TRBJ2-5; D is uncertain. Trimming removed 2 bases from V and 5 bases from J, with 10 bases in between. The CDR3 runs to 13 residues. The germline gives CDR1 SGHRS, CDR2 YFSETQ. In DNA form, the CDR3 reads TGCGCCAGCAGCTTAAACCCTCTGGAGACCCAGTACTTC. Its translation is CASSLNPLETQYF. Based on the CDR3 plus reference TRBV5-1 and TRBJ2-5, the full variable domain is KAGVTQTPRYLIKTRGQQVTLSCSPISGHRSVSWYQQTPGQGLQFLFEYFSETQRNKGNFPGRFSGRQFSNSRSEMNVSTLELGDSALYLCASSLNPLETQYFGPGTRLLVL.

V usage is TRBV7-2 and J usage is TRBJ1-2; possible D gene TRBD1, 6 bases. The CDR3 spans 15 residues. CDR1 and CDR2 (germline): SGHTA, FQGNSA. The V end lost 2 bases, the J end lost 4 bases, and 14 bases lay between the germline ends. CDR3 residues: CASSLSGGQSYGYTF. The CDR3, as DNA: TGTGCCAGCAGCTTATCCGGGGGGCAGAGCTATGGCTACACCTTC.

The chain combines TRBV7-9 with TRBJ1-2; D gene ambiguous. Germline-derived CDR1 and CDR2 are SEHNR and FQNEAQ (reference sequence). V was pared by 2 bases and J by 8 bases, with 9 bases between. The CDR3 covers 12 residues. In nucleotides, the CDR3 is TGTGCCAGCAGCTTATCTTGGCAAGGCTACACCTTC. Residues: CASSLSWQGYTF.

The V call is TRBV7-9, the J call TRBJ1-2; D ambiguous. The V and J ends lost 2 bases and 8 bases respectively, with 15 bases between them. The CDR3 totals 14 residues. The V gene's germline CDR1 is SEHNR and CDR2 FQNEAQ (reference sequence). Here the CDR3 reads CASSLTPARYGYTF. The CDR3 DNA reads as TGTGCCAGCAGCTTAACACCGGCCCGATACGGCTACACCTTC.

There are a few counts of this clone. J is TRBJ1-1 and V is TRBV7-6; D is perhaps TRBD1 (5 bases). The V gene lost 4 bases and the J gene lost 6 bases, with 12 bases spanning the gap. This CDR3 contains 13 residues. Germline V gives CDR1 SGHVS, CDR2 FNYEAQ. Here the CDR3 DNA reads TGTGCCAGCAGCTCCGATCAGGGTGCTGAAGCTTTCTTT. As protein: CASSSDQGAEAFF.